A single sample gave rise to the 5 T cell receptor beta chains below, sequenced in a study of T cell repertoires in cytomegalovirus infection. TCRdb independently ran MiXCR on the reads; one entry per CDR3 protein. This repertoire shows about 60,000 distinct CDR3 sequences, around 30% found once; its top ten account for about three quarters. These receptors have no identified antigens. The sample was PBMCs, sequenced either directly or after in vitro stimulation (not recorded which). The origin of the receptors is a human donor in good health (CMV status not recorded). Some clones in this sample may be carry-over from other donors' samples.

This clonotype was picked up a small number of times. The chain combines TRBV6-1 with TRBJ1-1, with a possible D match to TRBD1 (6 bases). CDR1 is MNHNS and CDR2 is SASEGT in the germline V gene. The V and J ends lost 7 bases and 0 bases respectively, with 18 bases between them. The CDR3 extends over 16 amino acids. Here the CDR3 DNA reads TGTGCCAGCACCCCAATGCTACAGGGCATGAACACTGAAGCTTTCTTT. It is translated as CASTPMLQGMNTEAFF.

V usage is TRBV4-1 and J usage is TRBJ1-2, with D perhaps TRBD1 (5 bases). The ends were cut back, 1 base at V and 0 bases at J, with 6 bases in the middle. Germline V gene lookup returns CDR1 MGHRA and CDR2 YSYEKL. The CDR3 has 14 residues. CDR3 DNA sequence: TGCGCCAGCAGCCAAGTGGGGGCTAACTATGGCTACACCTTC. It translates to CASSQVGANYGYTF.

This clonotype was found a few times. This rearrangement joins TRBV3-1 to TRBJ1-5; D remains ambiguous. Trimming left V 4 bases short and J 4 bases short, with 11 bases between. The CDR3 totals 14 residues. The germline gives CDR1 LGHDT, CDR2 YNNKEL (reference sequence). CDR3 sequence: CASSRREVNQPQHF. The CDR3 coding sequence is TGTGCCAGCAGCCGCCGGGAGGTAAATCAGCCCCAGCATTTT.

The V call is TRBV15, the J call TRBJ1-6; D unclear. The CDR3 runs 15 residues. Deletions cut 0 bases from V and 8 bases from J, with 11 bases between. The germline V gene encodes CDR1 LNHNV and CDR2 YYDKDF (reference sequence). This chain's CDR3 is CATSRDRLRDSPLHF. CDR3 nucleotide sequence: TGTGCCACCAGCAGAGACAGGCTTAGGGATTCACCCCTCCACTTT.

This clonotype was seen a handful of times. V gene TRBV4-3 combines with J gene TRBJ2-1; TRBD2 aligns across 7 bases. This CDR3 is built from 18 residues. J lost 4 bases, V lost 3 bases, and 15 bases had no gene match. CDR1 and CDR2 (germline): LGHNA, YSLEER. The CDR3 here is CASSQDAAGARKYNEQFF. The DNA of the CDR3 is TGCGCCAGCAGCCAGGATGCGGCGGGAGCCCGAAAATACAATGAGCAGTTCTTC.